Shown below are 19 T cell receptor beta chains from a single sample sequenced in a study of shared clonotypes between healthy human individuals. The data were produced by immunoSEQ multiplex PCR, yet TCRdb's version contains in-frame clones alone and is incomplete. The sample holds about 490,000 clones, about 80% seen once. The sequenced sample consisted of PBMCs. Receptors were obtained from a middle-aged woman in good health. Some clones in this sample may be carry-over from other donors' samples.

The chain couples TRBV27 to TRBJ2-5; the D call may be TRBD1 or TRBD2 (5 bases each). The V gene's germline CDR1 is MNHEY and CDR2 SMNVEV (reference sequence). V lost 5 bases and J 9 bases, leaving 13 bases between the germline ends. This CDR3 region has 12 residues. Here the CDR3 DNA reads TGTGCCAGCAGTCCGCCCGGGGCCGCCCAGTACTTC. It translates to CASSPPGAAQYF.

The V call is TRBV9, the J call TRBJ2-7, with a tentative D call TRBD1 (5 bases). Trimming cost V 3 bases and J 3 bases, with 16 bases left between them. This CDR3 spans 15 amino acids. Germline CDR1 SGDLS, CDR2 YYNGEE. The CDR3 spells CASSADSLLVYEQYF. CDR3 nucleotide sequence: TGTGCCAGCAGCGCCGACAGTCTCCTTGTCTACGAGCAGTACTTC.

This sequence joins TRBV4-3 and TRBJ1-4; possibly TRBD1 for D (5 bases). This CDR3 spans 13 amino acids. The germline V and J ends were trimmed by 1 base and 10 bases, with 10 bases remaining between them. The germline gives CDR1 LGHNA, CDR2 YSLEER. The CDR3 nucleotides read TGCGCCAGCAGCCAAGGCCCGGGGCGAAAACTGTTTTTT. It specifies CASSQGPGRKLFF.

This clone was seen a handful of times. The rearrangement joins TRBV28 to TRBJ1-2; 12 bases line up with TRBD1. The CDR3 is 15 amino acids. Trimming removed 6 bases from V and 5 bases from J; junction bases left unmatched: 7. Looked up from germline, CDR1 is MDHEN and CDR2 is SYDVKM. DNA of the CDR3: TGTGCCAGCAGCCGGGGGACAGGGGGCTGGTATGGCTACACCTTC. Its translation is CASSRGTGGWYGYTF.

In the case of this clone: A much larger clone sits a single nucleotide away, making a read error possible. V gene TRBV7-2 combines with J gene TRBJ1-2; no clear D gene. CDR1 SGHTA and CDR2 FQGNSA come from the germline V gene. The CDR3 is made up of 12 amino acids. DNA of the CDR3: TGTGCCAGCAGCTTACGAGGCTTGGGCTGCACCTTC. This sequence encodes CASSLRGLGCTF. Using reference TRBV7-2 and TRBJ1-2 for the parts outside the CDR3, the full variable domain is GAGVSQSPSNKVTEKGKDVELRCDPISGHTALYWYRQSLGQGLEFLIYFQGNSAPDKSGLPSDRFSAERTGGSVSTLTIQRTQQEDSAVYLCASSLRGLGCTFGSGTRLTVV.

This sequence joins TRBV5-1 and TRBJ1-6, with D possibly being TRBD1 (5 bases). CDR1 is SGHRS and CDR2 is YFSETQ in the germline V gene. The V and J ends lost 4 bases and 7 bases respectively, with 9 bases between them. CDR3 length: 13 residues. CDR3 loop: CASSQGSNSPLHF. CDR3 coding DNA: TGCGCCAGCAGCCAGGGATCCAATTCACCCCTCCACTTT.

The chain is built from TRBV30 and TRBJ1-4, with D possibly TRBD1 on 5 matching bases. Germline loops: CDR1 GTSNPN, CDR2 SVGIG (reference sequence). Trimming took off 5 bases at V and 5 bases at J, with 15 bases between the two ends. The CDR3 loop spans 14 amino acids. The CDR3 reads CAWGLDTQNEKLFF. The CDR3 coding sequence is TGTGCCTGGGGGTTGGACACCCAAAATGAAAAACTGTTTTTT.

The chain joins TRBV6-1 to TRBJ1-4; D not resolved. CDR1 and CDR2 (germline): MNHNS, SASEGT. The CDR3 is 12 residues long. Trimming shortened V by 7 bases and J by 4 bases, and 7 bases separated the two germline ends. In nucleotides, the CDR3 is TGTGCCAGCAAAACAAATAATGAAAAACTGTTTTTT. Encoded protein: CASKTNNEKLFF.

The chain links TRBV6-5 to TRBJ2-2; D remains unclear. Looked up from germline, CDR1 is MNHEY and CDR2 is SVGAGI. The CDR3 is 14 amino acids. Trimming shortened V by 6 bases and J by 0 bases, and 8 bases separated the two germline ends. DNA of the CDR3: TGTGCCAGCAGGCTAGTAGCGAACACCGGGGAGCTGTTTTTT. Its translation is CASRLVANTGELFF.

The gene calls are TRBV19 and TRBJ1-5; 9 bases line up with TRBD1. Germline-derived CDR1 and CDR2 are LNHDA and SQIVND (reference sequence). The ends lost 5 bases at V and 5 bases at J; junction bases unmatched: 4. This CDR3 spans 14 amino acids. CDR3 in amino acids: CASSGTGGDQPQHF. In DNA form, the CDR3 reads TGTGCCAGTAGTGGAACAGGGGGCGATCAGCCCCAGCATTTT.

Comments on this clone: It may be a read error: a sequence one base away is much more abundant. This chain's CDR3 is CASSYLQANSPLHF. The CDR3 coding sequence is TGTGCCAGCAGTTACTTGCAGGCCAATTCACCCCTCCACTTT. V is TRBV6-6 and J is TRBJ1-6, with no clear D. The V and J ends lost 1 base and 7 bases respectively, with 8 bases between them. CDR3 length equals 14 residues. Germline CDR1 MNHNY, CDR2 SVGAGI (reference sequence).

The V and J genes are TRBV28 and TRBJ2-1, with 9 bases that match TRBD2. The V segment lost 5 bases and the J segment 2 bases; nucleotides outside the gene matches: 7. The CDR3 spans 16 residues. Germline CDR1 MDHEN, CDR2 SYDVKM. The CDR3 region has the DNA TGTGCCAGCAGTGCGGCGGGAGGGAGTCCCTACAATGAGCAGTTCTTC. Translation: CASSAAGGSPYNEQFF.

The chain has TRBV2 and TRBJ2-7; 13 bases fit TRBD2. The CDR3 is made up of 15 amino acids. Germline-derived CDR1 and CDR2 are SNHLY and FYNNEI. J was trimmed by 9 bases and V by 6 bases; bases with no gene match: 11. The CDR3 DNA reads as TGTGCCAGCAGCCCGACTAGCGGGAGGCCCAATGGGCAGTACTTC. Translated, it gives CASSPTSGRPNGQYF.

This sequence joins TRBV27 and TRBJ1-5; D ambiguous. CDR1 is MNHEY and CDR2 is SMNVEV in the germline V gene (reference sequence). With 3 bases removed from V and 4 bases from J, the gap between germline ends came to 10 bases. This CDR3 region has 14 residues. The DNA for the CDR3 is TGTGCCAGCAGTTTCCGGCAGAATAATCAGCCCCAGCATTTT. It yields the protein CASSFRQNNQPQHF.

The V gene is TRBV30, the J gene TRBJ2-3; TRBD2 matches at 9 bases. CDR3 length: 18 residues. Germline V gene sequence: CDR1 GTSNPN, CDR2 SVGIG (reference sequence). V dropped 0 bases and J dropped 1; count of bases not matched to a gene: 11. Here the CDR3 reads CAWSVPLISGSGTDTQYF. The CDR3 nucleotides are TGTGCCTGGAGTGTACCGTTAATTAGCGGGAGTGGCACAGATACGCAGTATTTT.

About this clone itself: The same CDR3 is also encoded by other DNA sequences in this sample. This chain's CDR3 is CASSFGVYEQYF. The CDR3 DNA sequence: TGTGCCAGCAGCTTCGGCGTCTACGAGCAGTACTTC. The chain couples TRBV5-4 to TRBJ2-7; D is unresolved. Deletions cut 2 bases from V and 3 bases from J, with 6 bases between. Looked up from germline, CDR1 is SGHNT and CDR2 is YYREEE (reference sequence). The CDR3 covers 12 residues. The variable domain in full, completed from reference TRBV5-4 and TRBJ2-7, reads ETGVTQSPTHLIKTRGQQVTLRCSSQSGHNTVSWYQQALGQGPQFIFQYYREEENGRGNFPPRFSGLQFPNYSSELNVNALELDDSALYLCASSFGVYEQYFGPGTRLTVT.

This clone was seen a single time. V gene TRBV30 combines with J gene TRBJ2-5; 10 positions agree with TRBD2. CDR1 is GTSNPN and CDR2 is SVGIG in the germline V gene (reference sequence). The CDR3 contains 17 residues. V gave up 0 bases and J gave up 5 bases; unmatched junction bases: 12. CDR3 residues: CAWSVGLSLSGRETQYF. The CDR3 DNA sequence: TGTGCCTGGAGTGTAGGCCTATCTCTTAGCGGGAGGGAGACCCAGTACTTC.

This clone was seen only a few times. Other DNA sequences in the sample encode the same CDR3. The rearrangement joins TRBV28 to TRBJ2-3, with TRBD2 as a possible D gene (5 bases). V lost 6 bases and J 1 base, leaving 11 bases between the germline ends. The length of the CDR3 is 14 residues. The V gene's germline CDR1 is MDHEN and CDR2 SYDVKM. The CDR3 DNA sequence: TGTGCCAGCAGCCGGGGTAGGGGCACAGATACGCAGTATTTT. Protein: CASSRGRGTDTQYF.

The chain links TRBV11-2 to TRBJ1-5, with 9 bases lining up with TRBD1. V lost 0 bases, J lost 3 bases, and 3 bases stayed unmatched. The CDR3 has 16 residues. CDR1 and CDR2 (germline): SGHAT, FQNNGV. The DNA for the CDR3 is TGTGCCAGCAGCTTAGATGGACAGGGGATCAATCAGCCCCAGCATTTT. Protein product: CASSLDGQGINQPQHF.